This T cell receptor (beta chain) appears in the sequencing data of a study of tumor-infiltrating lymphocytes in primary liver carcinoma. Extraction of RNA together with DNA used about 17-31 mg of unsorted bulk tissue. All tumor specimens exceeded 75% viable tumor cells. Priming with a constant-region primer yielded TCR beta cDNA from 450 to 600 ng total RNA. Libraries covering TCR beta were generated through three nested multiplex PCR rounds (using a slightly modified ARM-PCR). TRBV1-TRBV30 forward and Cbeta reverse primers drove the first two approximately 10-cycle rounds. TCRdb itself ran the multiplex PCR reads through MiXCR, one entry per CDR3 protein. The repertoire holds approximately 22,000 distinct CDR3 sequences, with about 65% as singletons. The CDR3 covers 15 residues. The germline V gene has CDR1 SGHAT and CDR2 FQNNGV. Trimming cost V 10 bases and J 3 bases, with 18 bases left between them.

The TCR sequence derives from a man aged 40-49 years with primary liver carcinoma and hepatitis B virus infection. The chain is built from TRBV11-2 and TRBJ1-4, with D unresolved. The material sequenced was liver tumor tissue from sampling region 1. Indicated subset: tumor region T1, superior pole. The CDR3: CANSLDEFANEKLFF. Written as DNA, the CDR3 is TGTGCCAACAGTTTAGACGAGTTCGCTAATGAAAAACTGTTTTTT.